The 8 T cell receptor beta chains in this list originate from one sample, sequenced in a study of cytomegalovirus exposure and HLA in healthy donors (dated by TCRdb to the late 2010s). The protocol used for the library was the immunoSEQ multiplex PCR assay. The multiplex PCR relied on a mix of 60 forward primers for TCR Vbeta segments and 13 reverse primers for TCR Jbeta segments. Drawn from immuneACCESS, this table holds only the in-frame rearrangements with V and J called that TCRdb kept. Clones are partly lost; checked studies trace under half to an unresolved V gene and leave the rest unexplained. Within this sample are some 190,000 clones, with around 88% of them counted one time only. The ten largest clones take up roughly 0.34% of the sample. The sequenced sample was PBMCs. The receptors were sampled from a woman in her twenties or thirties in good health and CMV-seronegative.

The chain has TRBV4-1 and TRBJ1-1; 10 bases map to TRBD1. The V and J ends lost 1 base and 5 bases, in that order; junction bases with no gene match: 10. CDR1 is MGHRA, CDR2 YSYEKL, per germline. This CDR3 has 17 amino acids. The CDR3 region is CASSQVWWDRGGTEAFF. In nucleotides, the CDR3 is TGCGCCAGCAGCCAAGTATGGTGGGACAGGGGAGGGACTGAAGCTTTCTTT.

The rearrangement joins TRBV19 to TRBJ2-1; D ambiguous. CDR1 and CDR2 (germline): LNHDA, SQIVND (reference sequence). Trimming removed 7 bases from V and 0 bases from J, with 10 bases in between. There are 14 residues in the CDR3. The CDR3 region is CASKDITSYNEQFF. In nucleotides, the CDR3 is TGTGCCAGTAAAGACATAACCTCCTACAATGAGCAGTTCTTC.

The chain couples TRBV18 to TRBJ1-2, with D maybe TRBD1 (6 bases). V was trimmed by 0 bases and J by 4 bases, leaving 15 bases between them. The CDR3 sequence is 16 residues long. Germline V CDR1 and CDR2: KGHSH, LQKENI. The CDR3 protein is CASSPPTGRSIYGYTF. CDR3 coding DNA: TGTGCCAGCTCACCACCGACAGGACGGAGCATCTATGGCTACACCTTC.

CDR3 residues: CASSLPGGETQYF. CDR3 in DNA: TGTGCCAGCAGCTTGCCGGGGGGCGAGACCCAGTACTTC. The chain couples TRBV7-9 to TRBJ2-5; tentative D call: TRBD2 (7 bases). V lost 3 bases, J lost 5 bases, and 10 bases lay in between. Germline CDR1 reads SEHNR; CDR2 reads FQNEAQ (reference sequence). The CDR3 has 13 amino acids.

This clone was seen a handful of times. The CDR3 here is CASSPATGNGYTF. Here the CDR3 DNA reads TGTGCCAGCAGTCCAGCGACAGGGAATGGCTACACCTTC. The chain links TRBV6-5 to TRBJ1-2; 7 nucleotides agree with TRBD1. This CDR3 comprises 13 residues. V trimming: 5 bases; J trimming: 6 bases; junction bases outside the gene matches: 6. Germline values: CDR1 MNHEY, CDR2 SVGAGI.

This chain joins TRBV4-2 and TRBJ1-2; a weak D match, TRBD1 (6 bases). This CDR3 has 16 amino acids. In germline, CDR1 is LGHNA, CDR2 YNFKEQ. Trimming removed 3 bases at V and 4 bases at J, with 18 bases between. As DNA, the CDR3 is TGTGCCAGCAGCCAGGATAAGACAGGTGGTATCTATGGCTACACCTTC. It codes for CASSQDKTGGIYGYTF.

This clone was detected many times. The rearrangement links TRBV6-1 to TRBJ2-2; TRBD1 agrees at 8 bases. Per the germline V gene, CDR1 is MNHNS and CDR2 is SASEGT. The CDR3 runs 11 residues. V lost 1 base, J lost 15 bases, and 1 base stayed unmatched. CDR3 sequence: CASSEDRGLFF. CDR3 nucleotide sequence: TGTGCCAGCAGTGAAGACAGGGGGTTGTTTTTT.

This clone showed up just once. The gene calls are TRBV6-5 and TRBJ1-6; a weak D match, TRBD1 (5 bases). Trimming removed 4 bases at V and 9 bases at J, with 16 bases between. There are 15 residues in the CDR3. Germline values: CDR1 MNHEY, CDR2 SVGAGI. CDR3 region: CASSFTQGPGSPLHF. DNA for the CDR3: TGTGCCAGCAGTTTTACGCAGGGTCCTGGTTCACCCCTCCACTTT.